This passage covers 31 T cell receptor beta chains from one sample sequenced in a study of T cell responses to AZD1222 COVID-19 vaccine. Produced via immunoSEQ multiplex PCR; TCRdb's table is partial and in-frame only. The table records about 160,000 clones, 88% of them present only once. Sequenced material: peripheral blood, taken on day 0 of AZD1222 vaccination. The receptors derive from an adult in good health.

The genes are TRBV6-2 or TRBV6-3 and TRBJ2-1, with 7 positions matching TRBD2. The germline CDR1 and CDR2 sequences are MNHEY and SVGEGT. The CDR3 runs 12 residues. V trimming: 4 bases; J trimming: 9 bases; junction bases outside the gene matches: 3. In DNA form, the CDR3 reads TGTGCCAGCAGTTCCAAGCGGGGTGAGCAGTTCTTC. This sequence encodes CASSSKRGEQFF.

The sample holds one count of this clone. This rearrangement joins TRBV7-8 to TRBJ1-1, with 7 bases aligning to TRBD1. Germline values: CDR1 SGHVS, CDR2 FQNEAQ. The CDR3 is 17 amino acids. V dropped 5 bases and J dropped 1; count of bases not matched to a gene: 13. CDR3 coding DNA: TGTGCCAGCAGCCCGAAGCGGATGGGGACAGCGAACACTGAAGCTTTCTTT. The encoded protein is CASSPKRMGTANTEAFF.

The chain employs TRBV29-1 and TRBJ2-3; the match to TRBD1 covers 12 bases. Germline CDR1 and CDR2: SQVTM and ANQGSEA. V gave up 7 bases and J gave up 1 base; unmatched junction bases: 9. The CDR3 has 16 amino acids. In nucleotides, the CDR3 is TGCAGCGCCTCCATGGGACAGGGGGCGGGCACAGATACGCAGTATTTT. Translating it yields CSASMGQGAGTDTQYF.

The rearrangement uses TRBV9 and TRBJ1-6; TRBD1 might be the D (5 bases). Between the trimmed V and J ends, which lost 0 bases and 5 bases, there was a span of 9 bases. Germline CDR1 is SGDLS and CDR2 is YYNGEE. This CDR3 is 15 amino acids long. CDR3 residues: CASSVAPRDNSPLHF. CDR3 DNA sequence: TGTGCCAGCAGCGTAGCTCCCAGGGATAATTCACCCCTCCACTTT.

This chain joins TRBV6-1 and TRBJ2-7; D not certain. The CDR3 extends over 12 amino acids. Germline V gives CDR1 MNHNS, CDR2 SASEGT. Trimming shortened V by 1 base and J by 6 bases, and 7 bases separated the two germline ends. In DNA form, the CDR3 reads TGTGCCAGCAGTGAAGGGGTAACCGAGCAGTACTTC. Amino acids: CASSEGVTEQYF.

The chain combines TRBV11-3 with TRBJ1-1, with 7 bases aligning to TRBD1. Germline V CDR1 and CDR2: SGHNT, YENEEA. V lost 5 bases and J lost 3; bases outside the gene matches: 6. There are 14 residues in the CDR3. CDR3 residues: CASSRDSKDTEAFF. The DNA for the CDR3 is TGTGCCAGCAGCCGGGACAGTAAGGACACTGAAGCTTTCTTT.

The sample holds one count of this clone. CDR3 DNA: TGTGCCAGCAGTTTCGGGCAGGGGGCTAATGGCTACACCTTC. This sequence encodes CASSFGQGANGYTF. The rearrangement uses TRBV28 and TRBJ1-2; TRBD1 matches at 8 bases. The CDR3 length is 14 residues. Germline CDR1 reads MDHEN; CDR2 reads SYDVKM. Trimming took 3 bases from V and 6 from J; bases not matched to a gene: 6.

The rearrangement links TRBV7-8 to TRBJ1-2; D is ambiguous. The germline V gene has CDR1 SGHVS and CDR2 FQNEAQ. The CDR3 loop spans 15 amino acids. Trimming pared 5 bases from V and 3 bases from J, leaving 16 bases between. The CDR3 region has the DNA TGTGCCAGCAGCGCGGCCCGGGTAGGAGACTATGGCTACACCTTC. It specifies CASSAARVGDYGYTF. Drawing the rest from reference TRBV7-8 and TRBJ1-2, the complete variable domain is GAGVSQSPRYKVAKRGQDVALRCDPISGHVSLFWYQQALGQGPEFLTYFQNEAQLDKSGLPSDRFFAERPEGSVSTLKIQRTQQEDSAVYLCASSAARVGDYGYTFGSGTRLTVV.

The J gene is TRBJ1-1, the V gene TRBV2; 7 bases map to TRBD1. Trimming removed 1 base from V and 0 bases from J; junction bases left unmatched: 5. This CDR3 is 16 amino acids long. Per germline, CDR1 SNHLY and CDR2 FYNNEI. CDR3: CASSEGRGLLNTEAFF. For the CDR3, the DNA is TGTGCCAGCAGTGAAGGTAGGGGGCTGTTGAACACTGAAGCTTTCTTT.

J is TRBJ2-2 and V is TRBV4-2; 7 positions match TRBD2. Germline CDR1 reads LGHNA; CDR2 reads YNFKEQ. This CDR3 contains 18 residues. The trim removed 0 bases at V and 2 bases at J, leaving 9 bases unmatched. CDR3 in amino acids: CASSQEGAGTTNTGELFF. The CDR3 DNA sequence: TGTGCCAGCAGCCAAGAAGGCGCCGGGACTACCAACACCGGGGAGCTGTTTTTT.

The genes are TRBV6-6 and TRBJ2-2; 8 bases line up with TRBD1. The V gene's germline CDR1 is MNHNY and CDR2 SVGAGI (reference sequence). V trimming: 4 bases; J trimming: 1 base; junction bases outside the gene matches: 5. CDR3 length: 16 residues. The CDR3 spells CASSSRGQGNTGELFF. CDR3 bases: TGTGCCAGCAGTTCCCGAGGACAGGGGAACACCGGGGAGCTGTTTTTT.

This chain joins TRBV7-2 and TRBJ1-6, with D possibly being TRBD1 (5 bases). The germline CDR1 and CDR2 sequences are SGHTA and FQGNSA. This CDR3 region has 16 residues. V dropped 5 bases and J dropped 9 bases, with 20 bases sitting between them. The DNA for the CDR3 is TGTGCCAGCAGCCAAAGGGACCTTCTTTCGGCTTCACCCCTCCACTTT. Amino acid sequence: CASSQRDLLSASPLHF.

This clone has a handful of counts. V gene TRBV7-9 combines with J gene TRBJ1-3, with D unresolved. The CDR3 contains 16 residues. The germline V gene has CDR1 SEHNR and CDR2 FQNEAQ (reference sequence). Trimming took 5 bases from V and 2 from J, leaving 16 bases between them. The CDR3 bases are TGTGCCAGCAGCCTAGAAGGGCTCGTGGCTGGAAACACCATATATTTT. Its protein is CASSLEGLVAGNTIYF.

The chain is built from TRBV30 and TRBJ2-1, with a tentative D call TRBD1 (7 bases). The CDR3 covers 13 residues. Between the trimmed V and J ends, which lost 4 bases and 9 bases, there was a span of 16 bases. Per the germline V gene, CDR1 is GTSNPN and CDR2 is SVGIG (reference sequence). CDR3 loop: CAWIGRGDGEQFF. The CDR3 DNA reads as TGTGCCTGGATCGGCAGGGGGGACGGTGAGCAGTTCTTC.

The chain carries TRBV5-1 and TRBJ2-5; no firm D call. The germline gives CDR1 SGHRS, CDR2 YFSETQ. This CDR3 is 13 amino acids long. The germline V and J ends were trimmed by 4 bases and 2 bases, with 9 bases remaining between them. In DNA, the CDR3 is TGCGCCAGCAGCACCTGGCTGCAAGAGACCCAGTACTTC. This sequence encodes CASSTWLQETQYF.

The CDR3: CASSLDRANYGYTF. CDR3 coding DNA: TGTGCCAGCAGCTTGGACAGGGCAAACTATGGCTACACCTTC. The chain recombines TRBV5-4 with TRBJ1-2; possibly TRBD1 for D (6 bases). CDR3 length: 14 residues. V was clipped by 0 bases and J by 2 bases, with 8 bases between them. Germline V gene lookup returns CDR1 SGHNT and CDR2 YYREEE (reference sequence). Supplemented by reference TRBV5-4 and TRBJ1-2, the full variable domain reads ETGVTQSPTHLIKTRGQQVTLRCSSQSGHNTVSWYQQALGQGPQFIFQYYREEENGRGNFPPRFSGLQFPNYSSELNVNALELDDSALYLCASSLDRANYGYTFGSGTRLTVV.

The rearrangement links TRBV7-3 to TRBJ2-1; D not certain. V lost 2 bases and J 2 bases, leaving 10 bases between the germline ends. This CDR3 spans 15 amino acids. From germline, CDR1 is SGHTA and CDR2 FQGTGA. This chain's CDR3 is CASSLGLTAYNEQFF. For the CDR3, the DNA is TGTGCCAGCAGCTTAGGCCTAACCGCCTACAATGAGCAGTTCTTC.

This chain uses TRBV7-2 with TRBJ2-7, with D perhaps matching TRBD2 (6 bases). The CDR3 sequence is 13 residues long. Trimming cost V 1 base and J 6 bases, with 10 bases left between them. In germline, CDR1 is SGHTA, CDR2 FQGNSA. CDR3 residues: CASSLVEGGEQYF. DNA of the CDR3: TGTGCCAGCAGCTTAGTCGAGGGAGGCGAGCAGTACTTC.

The CDR3 DNA reads TGTGCCAGAACCTTAGGGACTGCCTTTTTAGCCAAAAACATTCAGTACTTC. It yields the protein CARTLGTAFLAKNIQYF. This chain links TRBV5-3 with TRBJ2-4; TRBD2 might be the D (6 bases). TRBV5-3 is reported as an ORF; its role is uncertain. The CDR3 runs to 17 residues. Trimming took off 6 bases at V and 0 bases at J, with 19 bases between the two ends.

The V gene is TRBV5-1, the J gene TRBJ2-7; 11 bases align to TRBD2. This CDR3 region has 16 residues. With V trimmed by 4 bases and J by 2 bases, 8 bases remained unmatched. Germline V gives CDR1 SGHRS, CDR2 YFSETQ. CDR3 sequence reads: CASSGTSGSPPYEQYF. For the CDR3, the DNA is TGCGCCAGCAGCGGAACTAGCGGGAGTCCCCCCTACGAGCAGTACTTC.

The V and J genes are TRBV27 and TRBJ2-7, with D maybe TRBD2 (6 bases). The germline CDR1 and CDR2 sequences are MNHEY and SMNVEV (reference sequence). The germline V and J ends were trimmed by 3 bases and 6 bases, with 9 bases remaining between them. The CDR3 length is 12 residues. The CDR3 DNA is TGTGCCAGCAGTTTTTCCGGGGGCGAGCAGTACTTC. Protein: CASSFSGGEQYF.

This clone was seen a handful of times. This chain joins TRBV7-3 and TRBJ1-1; D perhaps matches TRBD1 (6 bases). Germline V gene sequence: CDR1 SGHTA, CDR2 FQGTGA. The CDR3 has 16 residues. V lost 5 bases to trimming and J lost 1 base, with 17 bases between them. The CDR3 is CASSQGQGHTNTEAFF. The CDR3 coding sequence is TGTGCCAGCAGCCAGGGCCAGGGACACACGAACACTGAAGCTTTCTTT.

The V gene is TRBV7-3, the J gene TRBJ1-2, with 12 bases matching TRBD1. Unmatched junction bases numbered 8, after V lost 3 bases and J lost 6 bases. The CDR3 extends over 16 amino acids. Germline V lookup: CDR1 SGHTA, CDR2 FQGTGA. CDR3 in DNA: TGTGCCAGCAGCTTGATTGGGGACAGGGGGCCAGATGGCTACACCTTC. This codes for CASSLIGDRGPDGYTF.

This rearrangement joins TRBV3-1 (or the pseudogene TRBV3-2) to TRBJ1-1; 8 nucleotides match TRBD1. This CDR3 spans 14 amino acids. From germline, CDR1 is LGHDT and CDR2 YNNKEL (reference sequence). J was trimmed by 5 bases and V by 2 bases; bases with no gene match: 4. DNA of the CDR3: TGTGCCAGCAGCCAACGACAGGGGAGAACTGAAGCTTTCTTT. Its protein product is CASSQRQGRTEAFF.

This chain connects TRBV12-3 or TRBV12-4 to TRBJ2-5, with TRBD1 identical over 7 bases. Losses at the gene ends were 6 bases for V and 3 bases for J; bases not matched to a gene: 4. The CDR3 loop spans 13 amino acids. The CDR3 nucleotides read TGTGCCAGCAGCCAGGGACAGAAAGAGACCCAGTACTTC. Translation: CASSQGQKETQYF.

The V and J genes are TRBV4-1 and TRBJ1-2, with 11 bases identical to TRBD1. The V gene end was trimmed by 0 bases and the J gene end by 8 bases; junction bases not matched to a gene: 5. The CDR3 runs to 15 residues. Germline V gene lookup returns CDR1 MGHRA and CDR2 YSYEKL. CDR3: CASSQDGTGGKGYTF. In DNA form, the CDR3 reads TGCGCCAGCAGCCAAGATGGGACAGGGGGAAAAGGCTACACCTTC.

A word on this clone: One end of the junction does not line up with germline, which may come from a read error. This chain connects TRBV10-3 to TRBJ1-3; D uncertain. Germline CDR1 ENHRY, CDR2 SYGVKD. This CDR3 is built from 11 residues. CDR3 nucleotides: TGTGCCATCAGTGATGGAATCACCATATATTTT. Its protein is CAISDGITIYF.

On this clone itself: This same CDR3 is encoded by further DNA sequences in the sample. This chain joins TRBV13 and TRBJ2-7; perhaps TRBD2 as D (5 bases). CDR3 length: 13 residues. Germline V gene data show CDR1 as PRHDT and CDR2 as FYEKMQ (reference sequence). The ends were cut back, 0 bases at V and 4 bases at J, with 7 bases in the middle. CDR3 amino acids: CASSLGRGYEQYF. The CDR3 DNA follows: TGTGCCAGCAGCTTAGGACGGGGATACGAGCAGTACTTC.

The V gene is TRBV28, the J gene TRBJ1-2, with TRBD1 matching 7 bases. The CDR3 extends over 15 amino acids. Germline values: CDR1 MDHEN, CDR2 SYDVKM. V shed 3 bases and J 2 bases; nucleotides not matched to a gene: 6. The CDR3 is CASSFSTGRNYGYTF. As DNA, the CDR3 is TGTGCCAGCAGTTTTTCGACAGGGCGAAACTATGGCTACACCTTC.

The rearrangement uses TRBV2 and TRBJ2-1, with D unclear. V lost 7 bases to trimming and J lost 8 bases, with 15 bases between them. The CDR3 is made up of 13 amino acids. Germline V gene lookup returns CDR1 SNHLY and CDR2 FYNNEI. The CDR3 loop reads CASTYELRHEQFF. For the CDR3, the DNA is TGTGCCAGCACCTACGAACTCCGGCATGAGCAGTTCTTC.

The chain has TRBV28 and TRBJ1-5; D not resolved. Between the trimmed V and J ends, which lost 0 bases and 12 bases, there was a span of 6 bases. The germline gives CDR1 MDHEN, CDR2 SYDVKM. The CDR3 is 11 amino acids. The CDR3 loop is CASSLWEGQHF. The CDR3 DNA is TGTGCCAGCAGTTTATGGGAGGGCCAGCATTTT.